This T cell receptor (beta chain) was captured by sequencing in a study of blood T cell repertoires in COVID-19. Background on the study: The study drew acute and convalescent COVID-19 samples from the United States, Italy and Spain.

Original data processing: Counts of nucleated cells, estimated from reference gene primer amplification, were obtained. Here immunoSEQ multiplex PCR was the method, and the copy in TCRdb shows in-frame clones only, minus some. Clone size and the V and J calls come from that table; the DNA yielded D and trimming. Among 280,000 or so clones listed, 87% were seen once. Those who participated ranged in age from 18 to 89 years and resided in about 24 US areas. Participant reports of clinical history set cohort assignment. CDR3 length: 18 residues. In germline, CDR1 is LNHDA, CDR2 SQIVND (reference sequence). Trimming took off 5 bases at V and 2 bases at J, with 21 bases between the two ends.

This clonotype was obtained from a woman in her thirties or forties who had recovered from COVID-19. Material: PBMCs or T cells enriched from blood (not recorded which). This chain links TRBV19 with TRBJ2-2; no reliable D call. The CDR3 is CASSPRHGHNSNTGELFF. In DNA, the CDR3 is TGTGCCAGTAGTCCGCGACATGGCCATAACAGCAACACCGGGGAGCTGTTTTTT.